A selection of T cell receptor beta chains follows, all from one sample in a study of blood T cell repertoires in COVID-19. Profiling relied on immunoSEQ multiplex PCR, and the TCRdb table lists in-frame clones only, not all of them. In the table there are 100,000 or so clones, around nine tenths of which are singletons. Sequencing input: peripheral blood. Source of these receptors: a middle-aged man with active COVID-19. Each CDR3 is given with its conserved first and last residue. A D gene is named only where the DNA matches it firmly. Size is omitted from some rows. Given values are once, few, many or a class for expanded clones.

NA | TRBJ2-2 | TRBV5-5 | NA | CASSLGQGLNTGELFF | TGTGCCAGCAGCTTGGGACAGGGACTGAACACCGGGGAGCTGTTTTTT
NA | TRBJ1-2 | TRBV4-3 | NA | CASSQDLRKGYTF | TGCGCCAGCAGCCAAGATCTGAGGAAGGGCTACACCTTC
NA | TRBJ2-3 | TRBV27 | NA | CASSLVGTDTQYF | TGTGCCAGCAGTTTAGTCGGCACAGATACGCAGTATTTT
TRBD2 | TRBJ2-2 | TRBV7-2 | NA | CASSLGGGWTGELFF | TGTGCCAGCAGCTTAGGCGGGGGTTGGACCGGGGAGCTGTTTTTT
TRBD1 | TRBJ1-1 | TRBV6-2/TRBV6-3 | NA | CASSVGQGAGNETEAFF | TGTGCCAGCAGTGTGGGACAGGGGGCGGGGAATGAGACTGAAGCTTTCTTT
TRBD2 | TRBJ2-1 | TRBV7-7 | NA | CASSFGGGAAYNEQFF | TGTGCTAGCAGCTTCGGCGGGGGGGCGGCCTACAATGAGCAGTTCTTC
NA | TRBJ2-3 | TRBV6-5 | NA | CASSPFRGEADTQYF | TGTGCCAGCAGTCCCTTCCGGGGAGAGGCAGATACGCAGTATTTT
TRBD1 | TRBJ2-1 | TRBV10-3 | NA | CANARDRGLNEQFF | TGTGCCAACGCCCGGGACAGGGGGTTAAATGAGCAGTTCTTC
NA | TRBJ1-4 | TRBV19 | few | CASSIVKTGGNEKLFF | TGTGCCAGTAGTATAGTTAAGACAGGAGGTAATGAAAAACTGTTTTTT
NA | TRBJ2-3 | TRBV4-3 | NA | CASSQQLTDTQYF | TGCGCCAGCAGCCAGCAACTCACAGATACGCAGTATTTT
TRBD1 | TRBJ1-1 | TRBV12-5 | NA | CASGRYRGSEAFF | TGTGCTAGTGGTCGATACAGGGGGTCGGAAGCTTTCTTT
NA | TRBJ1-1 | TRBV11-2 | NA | CASSFSMNTEAFF | TGTGCCAGCAGCTTTAGTATGAACACTGAAGCTTTCTTT
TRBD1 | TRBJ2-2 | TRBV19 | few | CASSMGQGAGIGELFF | TGTGCCAGTAGCATGGGACAGGGGGCTGGGATCGGGGAGCTGTTTTTT
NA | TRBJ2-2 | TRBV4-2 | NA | CASSQEGTAGNTGELFF | TGTGCCAGCAGCCAAGAGGGCACAGCGGGGAACACCGGGGAGCTGTTTTTT
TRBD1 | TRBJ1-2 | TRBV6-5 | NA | CASSPNPGTGGGYTF | TGTGCCAGCAGTCCAAACCCCGGGACAGGGGGCGGCTACACCTTC
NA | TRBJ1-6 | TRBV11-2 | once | CASSGRADSPLHF | TGTGCCAGCAGCGGGCGGGCAGATTCACCCCTCCACTTT
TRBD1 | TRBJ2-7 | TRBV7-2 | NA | CASSFRDRGSYEQYF | TGTGCCAGCAGCTTTAGGGACAGGGGTTCCTACGAGCAGTACTTC
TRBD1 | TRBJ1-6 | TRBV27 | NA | CASSLSGTVNSPLHF | TGTGCCAGCAGTTTATCGGGGACAGTTAATTCACCCCTCCACTTT
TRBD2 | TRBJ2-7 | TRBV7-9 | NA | CASSWGEGSYEQYF | TGTGCCAGCAGCTGGGGGGAGGGATCCTACGAGCAGTACTTC
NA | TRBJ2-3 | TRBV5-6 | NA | CASSGTHGTDTQYF | TGTGCCAGCAGCGGGACTCACGGCACAGATACGCAGTATTTT
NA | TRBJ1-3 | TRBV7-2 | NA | CASSFPGSGNTIYF | TGTGCCAGCAGCTTTCCAGGATCCGGAAACACCATATATTTT
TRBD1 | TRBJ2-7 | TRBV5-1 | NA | CASSLRGQGDEQYF | TGCGCCAGCAGCCTACGGGGACAGGGCGACGAGCAGTACTTC
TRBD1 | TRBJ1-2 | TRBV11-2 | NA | CASSSTERYRGPGYTF | TGTGCCAGCAGCTCTACAGAAAGGTACAGGGGGCCTGGCTACACCTTC
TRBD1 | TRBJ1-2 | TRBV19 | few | CASSFIYRGGYTF | TGTGCCAGTAGTTTCATCTACAGGGGCGGCTACACCTTC
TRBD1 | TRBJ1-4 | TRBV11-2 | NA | CASSHPTGGNEKLFF | TGTGCCAGCAGCCATCCGACAGGGGGTAATGAAAAACTGTTTTTT
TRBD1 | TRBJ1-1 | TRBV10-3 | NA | CAIRIGQGSEAFF | TGTGCCATCAGAATAGGACAGGGCTCTGAAGCTTTCTTT
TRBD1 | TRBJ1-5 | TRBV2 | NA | CASSFSRDRPLRSNQPQHF | TGTGCCAGCAGTTTTTCTCGGGACAGGCCTCTGAGGAGCAATCAGCCCCAGCATTTT
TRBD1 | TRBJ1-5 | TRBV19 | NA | CASSTSTGKAGQPQHF | TGTGCCAGTAGTACCTCGACAGGGAAGGCCGGTCAGCCCCAGCATTTT
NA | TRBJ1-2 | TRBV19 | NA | CASSMGLNTGSRDGYTF | TGTGCCAGTAGTATGGGGCTAAACACAGGATCAAGGGATGGCTACACCTTC
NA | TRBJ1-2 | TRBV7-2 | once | CASSPKEGYTF | TGTGCCAGCAGCCCCAAAGAGGGCTACACCTTC
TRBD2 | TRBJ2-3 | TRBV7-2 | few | CASSVTGGGFDTQYF | TGTGCCAGCAGCGTTACGGGGGGGGGATTCGATACGCAGTATTTT
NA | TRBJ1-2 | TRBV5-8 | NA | CASSLTELYGYTF | TGTGCCAGCAGCTTGACCGAACTCTATGGCTACACCTTC
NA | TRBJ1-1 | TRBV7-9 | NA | CASSILGEMNTEAFF | TGTGCCAGCAGCATCTTAGGGGAAATGAACACTGAAGCTTTCTTT
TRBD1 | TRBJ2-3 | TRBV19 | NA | CASSPGQGTDTQYF | TGTGCCAGTAGTCCTGGACAGGGGACAGATACGCAGTATTTT
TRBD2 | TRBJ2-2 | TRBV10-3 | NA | CAIARGEGGELFF | TGTGCCATCGCCCGGGGGGAGGGCGGGGAGCTGTTTTTT